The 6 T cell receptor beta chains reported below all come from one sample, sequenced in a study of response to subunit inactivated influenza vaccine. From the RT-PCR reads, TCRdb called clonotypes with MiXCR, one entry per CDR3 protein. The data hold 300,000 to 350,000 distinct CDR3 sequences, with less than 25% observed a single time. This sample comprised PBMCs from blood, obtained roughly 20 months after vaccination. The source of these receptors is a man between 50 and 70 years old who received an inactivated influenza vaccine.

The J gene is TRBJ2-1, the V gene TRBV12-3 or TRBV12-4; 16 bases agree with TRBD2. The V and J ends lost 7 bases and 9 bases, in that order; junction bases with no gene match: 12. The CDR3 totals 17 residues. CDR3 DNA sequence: TGTGCCAGCACCGTGGGACTAGCGGGAGGGCCGCGGGCTGAGCAGTTCTTC. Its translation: CASTVGLAGGPRAEQFF.

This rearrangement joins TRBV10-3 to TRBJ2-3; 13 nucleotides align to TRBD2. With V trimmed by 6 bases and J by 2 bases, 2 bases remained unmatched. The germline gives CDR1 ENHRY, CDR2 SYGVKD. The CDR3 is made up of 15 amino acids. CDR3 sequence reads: CAIRTSGGNTDTQYF. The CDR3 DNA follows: TGTGCCATCAGGACTAGCGGGGGGAACACAGATACGCAGTATTTT.

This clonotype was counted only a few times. The CDR3 DNA sequence: TGCAGTGCACGACCCCTAGCGCGGGAGACCCAGTACTTC. This codes for CSARPLARETQYF. The chain is built from TRBV20-1 and TRBJ2-5; tentatively, D is TRBD2 (6 bases). V lost 6 bases to trimming and J lost 5 bases, with 16 bases between them. Germline CDR1 and CDR2: DFQATT and SNEGSKA (reference sequence). This CDR3 has 13 amino acids.

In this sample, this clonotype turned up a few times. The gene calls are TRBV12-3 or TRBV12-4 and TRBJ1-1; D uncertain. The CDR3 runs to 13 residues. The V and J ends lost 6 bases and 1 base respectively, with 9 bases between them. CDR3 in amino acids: CASSTDGNTEAFF. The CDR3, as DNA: TGTGCCAGCAGCACGGACGGGAACACTGAAGCTTTCTTT.

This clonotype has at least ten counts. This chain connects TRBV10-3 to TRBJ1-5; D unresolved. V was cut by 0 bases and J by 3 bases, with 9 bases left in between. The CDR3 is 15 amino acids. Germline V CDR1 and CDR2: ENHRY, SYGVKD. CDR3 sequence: CAISESGLSNQPQHF. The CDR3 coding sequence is TGTGCCATCAGTGAGTCCGGACTGTCCAATCAGCCCCAGCATTTT.

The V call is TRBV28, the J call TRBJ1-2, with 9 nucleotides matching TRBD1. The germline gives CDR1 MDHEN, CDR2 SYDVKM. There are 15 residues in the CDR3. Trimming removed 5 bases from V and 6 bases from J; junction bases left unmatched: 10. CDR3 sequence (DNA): TGTGCCAGCAGTCTGAACAGGGGGCCGGTCCATGGCTACACCTTC. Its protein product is CASSLNRGPVHGYTF.